This T cell receptor beta chain originates from a study of radiotherapy plus CTLA-4 blockade in lung cancer. Study in general: Across the patients, objective responses occurred in 18%, and disease control in roughly 30%.

Sequenced by immunoSEQ multiplex PCR; TCRdb stores in-frame clones only, minus some. The sample holds 70,000 to 90,000 clones, more than 75% seen once. Study-level points and caveats: Blood saw expansion of tumor-derived TCR clones after radiotherapy plus ipilimumab.

Note on this clone: Antigen specificity is unknown.

The germline V gene encodes CDR1 LNHDA and CDR2 SQIVND (reference sequence). This CDR3 contains 15 residues. The V end was cut by 3 bases, the J end by 3 bases, with 14 bases between. This rearrangement joins TRBV19 to TRBJ1-2; D unresolved. This specimen was peripheral blood, taken from a patient treated with radiotherapy plus ipilimumab. This sequence originates from a human donor with non-small cell lung cancer who had stable disease on radiotherapy plus ipilimumab. CDR3 protein: CASSIRKAGDYGYTF. CDR3 bases: TGTGCCAGTAGTATCAGGAAGGCGGGCGACTATGGCTACACCTTC.